The following is a T cell receptor beta chain sequence with its context. No antigen is known for it. Base qualities are not recorded, but no much larger clone differs from it by a single base. Per the publication, the time point label means: baseline before first vaccination. Vaccinee samples were obtained from the UK trials COV001 and COV002, which included a single-blind randomized controlled phase 2/3 trial of AZD1222 (ChAdOx1 nCoV-19) in healthy adults. Trial participant PBMC samples were collected at day 0 and day 28 after the second dose for TCRbeta chain sequencing. Deletion took 6 bases off V and 1 base off J, with a span of 9 bases between the germline ends. The germline V gene (reference sequence) gives CDR1 as LNHDA and CDR2 as SQIVND. Spanning cysteine to phenylalanine, the CDR3 consists of 13 amino acids. Only the CDR3 DNA stays, 39 bases, in frame from base 1. The entry originates in a study of T cell responses to AZD1222 COVID-19 vaccine (dated by TCRdb to 2020 to 2023). Study-level background: AZD1222 recipients with second doses at about 4 weeks or about 12 weeks were pooled, because spike-specific TCR depth and breadth did not differ between schedules. TCR sequencing was performed for more than 230 trial participants, of whom about 200 were given two doses of AZD1222 and around 25 were given two doses of MenACWY control vaccine. Trial participants were enrolled by age into subgroups of 18-55, 56-69 and 70-plus years, and around 150, 29 and 61 TCR-sequenced participants, respectively, were included in these subgroups.

Broader findings and caveats from the paper: After two AZD1222 doses, spike-specific TCR breadth and depth were significantly higher than at day 0 and than in MenACWY recipients. The 56-69-year group was small, and its depth increase did not reach significance, likely because of low power. The whole spike protein was spanned by vaccine-associated CD4 TCRs, and dominant responses were seen in regions 160-218 and 743-854. No day 14 peak-response samples were available, so repertoires were characterized only after the peak T cell response. Participants were mostly white British, with more females than males. The authors suggested clonal diversity may have been underestimated. Reportedly, almost half of the unique spike-specific TCRs recognized epitopes lying outside the regions that are mutated in the B.1.351 and B.1.1.7 variants. Conclusions about previously exposed vaccinees are limited, since just 5 or 6 AZD1222 recipients were seropositive for SARS-CoV-2 at baseline.

The CDR3 regions of human TCRbeta chains were subjected to immunosequencing. The authors' pipeline ran thus. TCRs in the repertoires were matched against a reference library of SARS-CoV-2-specific TCRs that had been generated with the MIRA antigen-specificity platform. Breadth was defined as the fraction of unique TCRs that were SARS-CoV-2-associated, and depth was defined as the fraction of total T cells that were SARS-CoV-2-associated. Each spike-specific TCR was assigned to its reactive spike region and to a CD4 or CD8 class using the MIRA data. Log10-transformed breadth and depth values were compared by one-way ANOVA with Sidak's multiple comparisons tests. TCRdb carries this immuneACCESS record with in-frame sequences only. Its versions omit some clonotypes, under half of them owing to an unresolved V gene in the studies checked, with the rest unexplained. V and J calls and clone size are as listed in that table; D and trimming were resolved from the DNA. The sample table contains about 130,000 clones; only one count was recorded for 70% to 90% of them. More than 10% of the sample goes to the ten largest clones.

The source was peripheral blood, collected on day 0 of AZD1222 vaccination. The TCR sequence derives from an adult in good health. The chain couples TRBV19 to TRBJ1-1, with the D gene uncertain. The sequenced DNA: TGTGCCAGTAGCTTTACAGCGAACACTGAAGCTTTCTTT. This is translated as CASSFTANTEAFF.